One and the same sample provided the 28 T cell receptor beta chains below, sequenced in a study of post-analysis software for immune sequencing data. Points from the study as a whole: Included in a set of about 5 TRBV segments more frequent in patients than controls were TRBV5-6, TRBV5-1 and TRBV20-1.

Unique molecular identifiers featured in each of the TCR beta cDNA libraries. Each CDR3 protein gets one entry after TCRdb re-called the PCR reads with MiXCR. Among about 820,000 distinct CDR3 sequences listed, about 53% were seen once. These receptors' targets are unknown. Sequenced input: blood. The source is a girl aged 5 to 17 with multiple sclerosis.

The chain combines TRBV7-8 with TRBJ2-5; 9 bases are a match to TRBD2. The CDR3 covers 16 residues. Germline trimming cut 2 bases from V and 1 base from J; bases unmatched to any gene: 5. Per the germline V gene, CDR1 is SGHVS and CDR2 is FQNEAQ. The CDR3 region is CASSLSGGNPQETQYF. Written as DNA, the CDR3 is TGTGCCAGCAGCTTAAGCGGGGGGAATCCCCAAGAGACCCAGTACTTC.

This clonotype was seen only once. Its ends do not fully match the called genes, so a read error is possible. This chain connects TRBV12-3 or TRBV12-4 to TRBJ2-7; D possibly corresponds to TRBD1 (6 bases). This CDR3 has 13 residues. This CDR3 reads CASGDSGHPEQCF. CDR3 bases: TGTGCCAGCGGGGATTCGGGACATCCCGAGCAGTGCTTC.

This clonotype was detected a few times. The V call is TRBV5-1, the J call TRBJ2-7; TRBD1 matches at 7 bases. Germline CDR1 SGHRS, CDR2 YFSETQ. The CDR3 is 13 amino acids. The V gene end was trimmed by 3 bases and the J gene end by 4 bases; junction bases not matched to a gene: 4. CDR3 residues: CASSSQGEYEQYF. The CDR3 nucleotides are TGCGCCAGCAGCTCCCAGGGGGAGTACGAGCAGTACTTC.

Here the CDR3 DNA reads TGCAGTGCAGGTGGGGACAAGGCCTACGAGCAGTACTTC. Its translation is CSAGGDKAYEQYF. The chain employs TRBV20-1 and TRBJ2-7; D might be TRBD1 (6 bases). Between the trimmed V and J ends, which lost 6 bases and 2 bases, there was a span of 14 bases. CDR3 length: 13 residues. The germline V gene encodes CDR1 DFQATT and CDR2 SNEGSKA (reference sequence).

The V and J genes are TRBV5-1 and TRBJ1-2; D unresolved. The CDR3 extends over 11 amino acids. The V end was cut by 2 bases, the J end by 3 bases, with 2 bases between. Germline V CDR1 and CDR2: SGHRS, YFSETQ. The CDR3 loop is CASSFDYGYTF. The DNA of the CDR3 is TGCGCCAGCAGCTTCGACTATGGCTACACCTTC.

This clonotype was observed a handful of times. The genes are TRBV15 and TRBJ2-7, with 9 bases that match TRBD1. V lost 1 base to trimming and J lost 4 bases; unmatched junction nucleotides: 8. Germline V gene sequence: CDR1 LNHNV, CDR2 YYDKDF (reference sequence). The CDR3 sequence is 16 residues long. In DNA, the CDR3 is TGTGCCACCAGCAGAGCAACGGGACAGGGTGATTACGAGCAGTACTTC. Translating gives CATSRATGQGDYEQYF.

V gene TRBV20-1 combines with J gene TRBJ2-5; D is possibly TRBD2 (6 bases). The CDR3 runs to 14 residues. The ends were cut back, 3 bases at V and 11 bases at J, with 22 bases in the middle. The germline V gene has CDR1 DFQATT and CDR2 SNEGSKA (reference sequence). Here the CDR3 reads CSASLGRWGNEQYF. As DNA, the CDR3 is TGCAGTGCTAGCCTCGGGAGATGGGGGAATGAGCAGTACTTC.

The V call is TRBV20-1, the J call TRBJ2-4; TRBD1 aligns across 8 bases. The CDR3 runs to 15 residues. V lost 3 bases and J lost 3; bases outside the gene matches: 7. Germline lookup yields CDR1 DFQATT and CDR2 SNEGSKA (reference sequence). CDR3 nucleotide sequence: TGCAGTGCTAGGGCCCCCGGGACAGGCAAAAACATTCAGTACTTC. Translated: CSARAPGTGKNIQYF.

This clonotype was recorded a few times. The CDR3 region has the DNA TGTGCCAGCAGCTCGTCGACTAGCGGGGGTTACGAGCAGTACTTC. Translated, it gives CASSSSTSGGYEQYF. The J gene is TRBJ2-7, the V gene TRBV7-9; TRBD2 matches 12 bases. Germline V CDR1 and CDR2: SEHNR, FQNEAQ (reference sequence). This CDR3 is 15 amino acids long. V was pared by 4 bases and J by 4 bases, with 5 bases of the junction left unmatched.

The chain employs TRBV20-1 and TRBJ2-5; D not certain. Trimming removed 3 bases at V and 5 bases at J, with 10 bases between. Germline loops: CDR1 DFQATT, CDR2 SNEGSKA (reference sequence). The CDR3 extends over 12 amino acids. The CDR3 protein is CSASLVGETQYF. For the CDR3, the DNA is TGCAGTGCTAGCCTAGTCGGTGAGACCCAGTACTTC.

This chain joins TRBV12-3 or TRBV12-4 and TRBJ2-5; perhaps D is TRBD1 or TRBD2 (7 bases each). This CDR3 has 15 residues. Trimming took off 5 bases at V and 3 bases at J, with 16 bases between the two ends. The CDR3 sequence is CASSPRDSGKETQYF. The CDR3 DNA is TGTGCCAGCAGTCCCCGGGACAGCGGGAAAGAGACCCAGTACTTC.

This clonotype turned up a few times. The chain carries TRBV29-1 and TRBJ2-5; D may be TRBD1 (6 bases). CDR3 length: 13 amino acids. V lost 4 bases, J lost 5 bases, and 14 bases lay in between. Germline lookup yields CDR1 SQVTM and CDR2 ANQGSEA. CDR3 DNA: TGCAGCGTTGCCGCGCACCAGGGGGAGACCCAGTACTTC. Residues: CSVAAHQGETQYF.

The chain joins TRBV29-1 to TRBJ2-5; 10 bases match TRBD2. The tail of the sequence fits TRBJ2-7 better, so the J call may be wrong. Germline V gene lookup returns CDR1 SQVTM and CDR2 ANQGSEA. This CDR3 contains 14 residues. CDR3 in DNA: TGCAGCGTTGCCCCCCGAAGCGGGAGGGCCGAGCAGTACTTC. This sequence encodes CSVAPRSGRAEQYF.

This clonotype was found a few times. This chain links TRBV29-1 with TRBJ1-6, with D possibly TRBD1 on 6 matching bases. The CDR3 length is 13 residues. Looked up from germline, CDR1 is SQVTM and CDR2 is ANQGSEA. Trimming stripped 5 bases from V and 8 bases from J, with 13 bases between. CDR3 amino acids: CSVRGRGDSPLHF. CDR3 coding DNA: TGCAGCGTTAGAGGCAGGGGCGATTCACCCCTCCACTTT.

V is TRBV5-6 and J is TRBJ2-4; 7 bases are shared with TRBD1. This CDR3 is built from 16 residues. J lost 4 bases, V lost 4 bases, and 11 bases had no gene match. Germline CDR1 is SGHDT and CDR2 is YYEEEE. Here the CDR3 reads CASSHRPRDSKNIQYF. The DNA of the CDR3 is TGTGCCAGCAGCCACCGACCCCGGGACAGTAAAAACATTCAGTACTTC.

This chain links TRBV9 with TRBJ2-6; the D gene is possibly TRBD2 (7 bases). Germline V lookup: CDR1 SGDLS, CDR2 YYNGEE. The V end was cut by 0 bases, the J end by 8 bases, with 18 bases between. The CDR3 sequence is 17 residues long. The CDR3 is CASSVGRRGGRSNVLTF. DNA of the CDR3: TGTGCCAGCAGCGTAGGCAGAAGGGGGGGGCGATCCAACGTCCTGACTTTC.

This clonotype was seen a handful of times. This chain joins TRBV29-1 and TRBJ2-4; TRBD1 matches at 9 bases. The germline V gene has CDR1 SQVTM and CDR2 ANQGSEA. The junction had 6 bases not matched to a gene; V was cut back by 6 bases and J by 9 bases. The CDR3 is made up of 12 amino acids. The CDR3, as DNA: TGCAGCGTCGGGACAGGGTTTGGCATTCAGTACTTC. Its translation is CSVGTGFGIQYF.

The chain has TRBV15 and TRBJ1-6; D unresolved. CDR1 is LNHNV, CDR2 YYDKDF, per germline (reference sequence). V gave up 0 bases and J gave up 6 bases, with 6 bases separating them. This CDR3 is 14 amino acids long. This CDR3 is CATSRDGVNSPLHF. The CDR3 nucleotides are TGTGCCACCAGCAGAGACGGGGTTAATTCACCCCTCCACTTT.

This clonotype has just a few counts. CDR3 residues: CASSFPNTPEQYF. The DNA of the CDR3 is TGTGCCAGCAGTTTCCCAAACACCCCGGAGCAGTACTTC. This chain joins TRBV12-3 or TRBV12-4 and TRBJ2-4; D is uncertain. Trimming stripped 3 bases from V and 13 bases from J, with 16 bases between. The CDR3 is 13 residues long.

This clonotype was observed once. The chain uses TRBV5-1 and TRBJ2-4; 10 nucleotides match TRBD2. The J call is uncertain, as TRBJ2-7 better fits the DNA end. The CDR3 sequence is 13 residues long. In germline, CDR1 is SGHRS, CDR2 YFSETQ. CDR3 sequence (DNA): TGCGCCAGCAGCTGGGGGACTAGCGACGAGCAGTACTTC. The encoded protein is CASSWGTSDEQYF.

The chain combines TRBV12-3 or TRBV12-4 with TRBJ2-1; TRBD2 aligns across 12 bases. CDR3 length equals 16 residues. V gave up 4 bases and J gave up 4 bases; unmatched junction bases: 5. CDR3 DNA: TGTGCCAGCAGTTCAAGGACTAGCGGGGTATACAATGAGCAGTTCTTC. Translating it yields CASSSRTSGVYNEQFF.

The CDR3 DNA reads as TGTGCCAGCACCCCCGGGGTACGGCAGACTGAAGCTTTCTTT. It codes for CASTPGVRQTEAFF. V is TRBV12-3 or TRBV12-4 and J is TRBJ1-1; no clear D. Trimming removed 7 bases from V and 5 bases from J, with 17 bases in between. This CDR3 has 14 amino acids.

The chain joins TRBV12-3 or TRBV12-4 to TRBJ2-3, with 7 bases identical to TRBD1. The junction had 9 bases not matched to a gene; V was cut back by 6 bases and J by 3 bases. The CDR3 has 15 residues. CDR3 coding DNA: TGTGCCAGCAGCCTTCCACAGGGGTGGACAGATACGCAGTATTTT. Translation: CASSLPQGWTDTQYF.

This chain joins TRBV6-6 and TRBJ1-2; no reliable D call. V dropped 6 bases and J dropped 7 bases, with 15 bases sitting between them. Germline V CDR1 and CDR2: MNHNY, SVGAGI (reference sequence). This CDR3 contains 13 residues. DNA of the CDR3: TGTGCCAGCAGAGGCCCTAACAGCTCTGGCTACACCTTC. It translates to CASRGPNSSGYTF.

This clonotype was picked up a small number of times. This CDR3 is CASSGLAGLYEQYF. CDR3 nucleotides: TGTGCCAGCTCGGGACTAGCGGGACTCTACGAGCAGTACTTC. V gene TRBV2 combines with J gene TRBJ2-5; the match to TRBD2 covers 13 bases. The J call is uncertain, as TRBJ2-7 better fits the DNA end. In germline, CDR1 is SNHLY, CDR2 FYNNEI. This CDR3 is 14 amino acids long.

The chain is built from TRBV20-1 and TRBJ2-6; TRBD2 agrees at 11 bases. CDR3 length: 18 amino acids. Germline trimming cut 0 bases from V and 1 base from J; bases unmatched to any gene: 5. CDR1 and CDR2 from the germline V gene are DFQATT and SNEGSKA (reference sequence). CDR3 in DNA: TGCAGTGCTAGAGATCCGGCTAGCGGGAGGTCTGGGGCCAACGTCCTGACTTTC. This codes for CSARDPASGRSGANVLTF.

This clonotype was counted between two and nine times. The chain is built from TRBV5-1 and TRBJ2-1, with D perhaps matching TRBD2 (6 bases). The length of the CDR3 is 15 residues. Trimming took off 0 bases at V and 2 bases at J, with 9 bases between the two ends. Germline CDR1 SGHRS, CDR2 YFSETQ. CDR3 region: CASSLGSGPYNEQFF. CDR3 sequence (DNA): TGCGCCAGCAGCTTGGGCAGCGGGCCCTACAATGAGCAGTTCTTC.

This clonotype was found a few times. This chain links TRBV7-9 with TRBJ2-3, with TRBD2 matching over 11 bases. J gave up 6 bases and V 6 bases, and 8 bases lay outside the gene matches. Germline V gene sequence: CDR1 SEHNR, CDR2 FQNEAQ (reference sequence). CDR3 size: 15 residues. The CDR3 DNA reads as TGTGCCAGCAGTCAACTAGCGGGAGAGTCGGATACGCAGTATTTT. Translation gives CASSQLAGESDTQYF.